Sequencing of this T cell receptor beta chain was carried out in a study of blood T cell repertoires in COVID-19. Study context: Collection of acute and convalescent COVID-19 samples took place in the United States, Italy and Spain.

CDR3 length: 15 residues. CDR1 is SGHNT, CDR2 YYREEE, per germline (reference sequence). V was trimmed by 1 base and J by 1 base, leaving 10 bases between them. Original processing methods: The assay estimated nucleated cells by amplifying reference gene primers. Clones were sequenced by immunoSEQ multiplex PCR, and TCRdb holds only the in-frame ones, with some missing. The D gene and trimming were derived from the DNA, and the V and J assignments and clone size from that table. The sample contains about 250,000 clones, around 86% of which appear only once. Each participant's cohort was designated according to participant-reported clinical history.

The receptor was derived from a man aged 35 to 55 who had recovered from COVID-19. This chain uses TRBV5-4 with TRBJ2-3; the D gene is possibly TRBD2 (6 bases). The sample was PBMCs or T cells enriched from blood (not recorded which). CDR3 protein: CASSLWASGTDTQYF. CDR3 DNA: TGTGCCAGCAGCTTGTGGGCTAGCGGCACAGATACGCAGTATTTT. Complete variable domain (other parts from reference TRBV5-4 and TRBJ2-3): ETGVTQSPTHLIKTRGQQVTLRCSSQSGHNTVSWYQQALGQGPQFIFQYYREEENGRGNFPPRFSGLQFPNYSSELNVNALELDDSALYLCASSLWASGTDTQYFGPGTRLTVL.